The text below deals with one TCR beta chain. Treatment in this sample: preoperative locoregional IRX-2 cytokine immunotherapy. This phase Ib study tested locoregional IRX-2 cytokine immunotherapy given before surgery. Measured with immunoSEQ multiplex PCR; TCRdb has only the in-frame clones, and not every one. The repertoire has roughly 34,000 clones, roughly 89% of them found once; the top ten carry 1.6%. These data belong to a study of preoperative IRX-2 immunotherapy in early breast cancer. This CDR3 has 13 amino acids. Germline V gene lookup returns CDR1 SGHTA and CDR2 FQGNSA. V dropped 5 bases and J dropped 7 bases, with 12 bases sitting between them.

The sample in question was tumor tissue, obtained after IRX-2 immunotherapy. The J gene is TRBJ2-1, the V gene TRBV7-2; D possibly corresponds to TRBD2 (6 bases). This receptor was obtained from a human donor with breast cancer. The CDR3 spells CASSGGIENEQFF. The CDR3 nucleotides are TGTGCCAGCAGCGGGGGGATCGAAAATGAGCAGTTCTTC.